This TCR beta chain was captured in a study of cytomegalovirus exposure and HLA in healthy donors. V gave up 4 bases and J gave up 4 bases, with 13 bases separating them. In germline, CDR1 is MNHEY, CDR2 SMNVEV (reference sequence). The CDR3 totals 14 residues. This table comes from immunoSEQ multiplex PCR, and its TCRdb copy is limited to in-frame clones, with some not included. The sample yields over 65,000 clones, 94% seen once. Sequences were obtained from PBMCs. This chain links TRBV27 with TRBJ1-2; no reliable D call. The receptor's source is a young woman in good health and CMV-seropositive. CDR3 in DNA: TGTGCCAGCAGTTCCACTCGAGGAGGCTATGGCTACACCTTC. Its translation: CASSSTRGGYGYTF.